The present T cell receptor beta chain was sequenced within a study of cytomegalovirus exposure and HLA in healthy donors. This clone was seen a handful of times. The CDR3 contains 14 residues. Trimming took 3 bases from V and 1 from J; bases not matched to a gene: 3. The germline V gene has CDR1 SGHRS and CDR2 YFSETQ. Using immunoSEQ multiplex PCR, the repertoire was profiled, and TCRdb retains in-frame clones only, with some absent. The profile shows more than 110,000 clones, less than 90% of them singletons. The TCR originated in a man younger than 35 in good health and CMV-seronegative. The V and J genes are TRBV5-1 and TRBJ2-5; 7 nucleotides align to TRBD2. The sample was PBMCs. The CDR3 DNA reads TGCGCCAGCAGCTGGACTAGTAGCCAAGAGACCCAGTACTTC. Residues: CASSWTSSQETQYF.